This entry lists 19 T cell receptor beta chains sequenced from one sample in a study of CD8 T cells in Susac syndrome. Random-hexamer reverse transcription was applied to roughly 0.5 to 1 ug RNA. TCRdb re-called the immunoSEQ multiplex PCR reads through MiXCR, storing one row per CDR3 protein. The sample gives over 95,000 distinct CDR3 sequences, 85% to 95% of which show up once; roughly 0.11% is in the top ten. Sequencing was carried out using CD8+ T cells from PBMCs. Receptors were obtained from a human donor in good health.

The chain couples TRBV28 to TRBJ2-1; TRBD2 aligns across 10 bases. This CDR3 has 19 amino acids. Germline V CDR1 and CDR2: MDHEN, SYDVKM. V lost 2 bases, J lost 3 bases, and 13 bases stayed unmatched. Here the CDR3 reads CASSLEKRGGGDVYNEQFF. The CDR3 DNA is TGTGCCAGCAGTTTAGAGAAGCGGGGGGGCGGCGATGTCTACAATGAGCAGTTCTTC.

The chain carries TRBV2 and TRBJ1-5, with D possibly being TRBD1 (6 bases). Germline CDR1 reads SNHLY; CDR2 reads FYNNEI. V was clipped by 8 bases and J by 1 base, with 15 bases between them. This CDR3 is 15 amino acids long. The DNA of the CDR3 is TGTGCCAGCGGTGCACAGGGTCTCAGCAATCAGCCCCAGCATTTT. Its protein product is CASGAQGLSNQPQHF.

The chain recombines TRBV2 with TRBJ1-5; TRBD1 might be the D (5 bases). Germline assignment: CDR1 SNHLY and CDR2 FYNNEI. The CDR3 runs 15 residues. Trimming stripped 3 bases from V and 7 bases from J, with 16 bases between. The CDR3 DNA reads as TGTGCCAGCAGTGACCCCCGGACATCTACGCAGCCCCAGCATTTT. This translates into CASSDPRTSTQPQHF.

The gene calls are TRBV9 and TRBJ1-2; TRBD1 matches at 7 bases. The CDR3 totals 18 residues. J was trimmed by 0 bases and V by 0 bases; bases with no gene match: 11. Germline V gives CDR1 SGDLS, CDR2 YYNGEE. Here the CDR3 DNA reads TGTGCCAGCAGCGTAGCATGGAGGGGGCGTTCCCCTAACTATGGCTACACCTTC. It is translated as CASSVAWRGRSPNYGYTF.

The V and J genes are TRBV14 and TRBJ1-1; D is unclear. With 4 bases removed from V and 1 base from J, the gap between germline ends came to 16 bases. The CDR3 runs to 16 residues. Germline lookup yields CDR1 SGHDN and CDR2 FVKESK. CDR3: CASSLRTPTGNTEAFF. CDR3 in DNA: TGTGCCAGCAGCCTCCGAACTCCGACGGGGAACACTGAAGCTTTCTTT.

DNA of the CDR3: TGTGCCAGCTCGGCTTACTTTACAGGAACGGAGCCCCAGCATTTT. It translates to CASSAYFTGTEPQHF. The V call is TRBV18, the J call TRBJ1-5; possible D gene TRBD1, 5 bases. Trimming cost V 6 bases and J 8 bases, with 20 bases left between them. The CDR3 is 15 amino acids. CDR1 is KGHSH and CDR2 is LQKENI in the germline V gene.

The chain carries TRBV12-3 or TRBV12-4 and TRBJ2-7; possible D gene TRBD1, 5 bases. This CDR3 contains 14 residues. Trimming removed 6 bases at V and 2 bases at J, with 14 bases between. CDR3 DNA sequence: TGTGCCAGCAGATACAGGTCCGGCCCCTACGAGCAGTACTTC. This codes for CASRYRSGPYEQYF.

V is TRBV12-3 or TRBV12-4 and J is TRBJ1-5, with unresolved D. V was shortened by 2 bases and J by 5 bases, with 10 bases between the two germline ends. This CDR3 is 14 amino acids long. The CDR3 reads CASSLFAGDQPQHF. CDR3 coding DNA: TGTGCCAGCAGTTTATTCGCCGGAGATCAGCCCCAGCATTTT.

This chain connects TRBV12-3 or TRBV12-4 to TRBJ2-1; D possibly corresponds to TRBD2 (5 bases). Trimming cost V 6 bases and J 8 bases, with 17 bases left between them. The CDR3 covers 14 residues. The CDR3, as DNA: TGTGCCAGCAGGCGGGCTTCGGACGGCTATGAGCAGTTCTTC. It specifies CASRRASDGYEQFF.

This chain uses TRBV7-2 with TRBJ2-1; 10 bases match TRBD2. This CDR3 spans 15 amino acids. The J segment lost 6 bases and the V segment lost 5 bases, leaving 7 bases of the junction unmatched. CDR1 is SGHTA and CDR2 is FQGNSA in the germline V gene. The CDR3 is CASSPSGGAFNEQFF. CDR3 bases: TGTGCCAGCAGCCCAAGCGGGGGGGCCTTCAATGAGCAGTTCTTC.

CDR3 sequence (DNA): TGTGCCAGCAGGGAGGGGGGGTTTGGAGCCAAAAACATTCAGTACTTC. Translation: CASREGGFGAKNIQYF. The J gene is TRBJ2-4, the V gene TRBV6-1; TRBD2 might be the D (7 bases). The V gene's germline CDR1 is MNHNS and CDR2 SASEGT. V dropped 6 bases and J dropped 0 bases, with 15 bases sitting between them. There are 16 residues in the CDR3.

The genes are TRBV29-1 and TRBJ2-6; unclear D gene. The germline V gene encodes CDR1 SQVTM and CDR2 ANQGSEA. V lost 7 bases to trimming and J lost 1 base, with 11 bases between them. This CDR3 contains 14 residues. CDR3 residues: CSARQLSGANVLTF. DNA of the CDR3: TGCAGCGCGCGGCAGTTGTCTGGGGCCAACGTCCTGACTTTC.

The chain combines TRBV7-2 with TRBJ2-7; D may correspond to TRBD1 or TRBD2 (5 bases each). Trimming pared 2 bases from V and 3 bases from J, leaving 11 bases between. Per germline, CDR1 SGHTA and CDR2 FQGNSA. The CDR3 totals 14 residues. In nucleotides, the CDR3 is TGTGCCAGCAGCTTAATCGAGGGGATCTACGAGCAGTACTTC. Amino acid sequence: CASSLIEGIYEQYF. Full variable domain (remainder filled in from reference TRBV7-2 and TRBJ2-7): GAGVSQSPSNKVTEKGKDVELRCDPISGHTALYWYRQSLGQGLEFLIYFQGNSAPDKSGLPSDRFSAERTGGSVSTLTIQRTQQEDSAVYLCASSLIEGIYEQYFGPGTRLTVT.

In its sample, this clonotype was seen a few times. The chain combines TRBV12-3 or TRBV12-4 with TRBJ1-5; weak D call: TRBD1 (5 bases). V was cut by 2 bases and J by 6 bases, with 17 bases left in between. The CDR3 length is 16 residues. Here the CDR3 reads CASSLSSGGGGQPQHF. Here the CDR3 DNA reads TGTGCCAGCAGTTTATCTTCGGGGGGGGGAGGTCAGCCCCAGCATTTT.

This clonotype has a handful of counts. The chain joins TRBV5-1 to TRBJ2-7; D remains unclear. CDR3 length equals 11 residues. V was pared by 3 bases and J by 3 bases, with 4 bases between. The V gene's germline CDR1 is SGHRS and CDR2 YFSETQ. The CDR3 spells CASSSDYEQYF. CDR3 nucleotide sequence: TGCGCCAGCAGCTCCGACTACGAGCAGTACTTC.

This rearrangement joins TRBV7-3 to TRBJ2-5; TRBD2 matches at 12 bases. The CDR3 has 17 amino acids. The V gene end was trimmed by 2 bases and the J gene end by 2 bases; junction bases not matched to a gene: 6. Germline assignment: CDR1 SGHTA and CDR2 FQGTGA. CDR3 coding DNA: TGTGCCAGCAGCTTAGGGCTAGCGGGAGGGACACAAGAGACCCAGTACTTC. This encodes CASSLGLAGGTQETQYF.

V is TRBV11-3 and J is TRBJ2-7, with 8 bases lining up with TRBD2. From germline, CDR1 is SGHNT and CDR2 YENEEA. V dropped 5 bases and J dropped 4; count of bases not matched to a gene: 13. CDR3 size: 16 residues. Here the CDR3 reads CASSLAGTRGFYEQYF. The DNA for the CDR3 is TGTGCCAGCAGCCTCGCCGGGACTAGGGGATTTTACGAGCAGTACTTC.

CDR3 amino acids: CASSWGQGSEQPQHF. Here the CDR3 DNA reads TGTGCCAGCAGCTGGGGACAGGGAAGTGAGCAGCCCCAGCATTTT. The chain carries TRBV7-2 and TRBJ1-5; 9 positions match TRBD1. The CDR3 loop spans 15 amino acids. Per the germline V gene, CDR1 is SGHTA and CDR2 is FQGNSA. J lost 7 bases, V lost 4 bases, and 8 bases had no gene match.

The J gene is TRBJ2-3, the V gene TRBV30; the D gene could be TRBD1 or TRBD2 (5 bases each). CDR1 is GTSNPN and CDR2 is SVGIG in the germline V gene (reference sequence). Trimming left V 0 bases short and J 4 bases short, with 8 bases between. The CDR3 totals 13 residues. The CDR3 spells CAWSVWGSDTQYF. CDR3 bases: TGTGCCTGGAGTGTATGGGGGTCAGATACGCAGTATTTT.